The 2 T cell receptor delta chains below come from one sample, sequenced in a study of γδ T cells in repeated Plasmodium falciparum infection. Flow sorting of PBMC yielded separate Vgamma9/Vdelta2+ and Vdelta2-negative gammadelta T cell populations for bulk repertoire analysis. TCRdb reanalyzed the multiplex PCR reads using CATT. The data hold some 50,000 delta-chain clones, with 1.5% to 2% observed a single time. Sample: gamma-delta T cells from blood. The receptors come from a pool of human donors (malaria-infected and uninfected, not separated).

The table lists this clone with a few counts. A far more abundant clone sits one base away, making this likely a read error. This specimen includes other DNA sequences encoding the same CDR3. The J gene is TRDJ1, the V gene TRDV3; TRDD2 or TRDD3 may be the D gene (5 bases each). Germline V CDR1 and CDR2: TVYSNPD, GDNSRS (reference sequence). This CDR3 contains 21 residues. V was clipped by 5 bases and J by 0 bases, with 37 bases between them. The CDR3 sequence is CAANKPPPSSTGQGYTDKLIF. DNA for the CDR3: TGTGCCGCTAATAAACCTCCCCCTTCATCTACCGGCCAGGGATACACCGATAAACTCATCTTT.

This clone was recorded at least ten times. In DNA form, the CDR3 reads TGTGCTCTTGGGGACCTTCCTTGGGGGAAACTGTTTATCGATAAACTCATCTTT. It specifies CALGDLPWGKLFIDKLIF. V usage is TRDV1 and J usage is TRDJ1, with D perhaps being TRDD2 or TRDD3 (7 bases each). V was trimmed by 3 bases and J by 4 bases, leaving 24 bases between them. CDR1 is TSWWSYY, CDR2 QGS, per germline. There are 18 residues in the CDR3.